Sequencing of this TCR beta chain was carried out in a study of blood T cell repertoires in COVID-19. Germline lookup yields CDR1 SEHNR and CDR2 FQNEAQ (reference sequence). This CDR3 is built from 16 residues. Trimming left V 4 bases short and J 1 base short, with 14 bases between. Repertoires were generated with immunoSEQ multiplex PCR, while TCRdb's copy carries only in-frame clones and drops some. Of about 140,000 clones listed, roughly 85% are singletons. The receptor was derived from a man in his fifties or sixties with acute or convalescent COVID-19. Specimen: peripheral blood. The V gene is TRBV7-9, the J gene TRBJ1-5; D possibly corresponds to TRBD1 (5 bases). This chain's CDR3 is CASSSSGGASNQPQHF. CDR3 bases: TGTGCCAGCAGCTCCTCGGGAGGGGCAAGCAATCAGCCCCAGCATTTT. Full variable domain (rest looked up from reference TRBV7-9 and TRBJ1-5): DTGVSQNPRHKITKRGQNVTFRCDPISEHNRLYWYRQTLGQGPEFLTYFQNEAQLEKSRLLSDRFSAERPKGSFSTLEIQRTEQGDSAMYLCASSSSGGASNQPQHFGDGTRLSIL.